A selection of T cell receptor beta chains follows, all from one sample in a study of T cell responses to AZD1222 COVID-19 vaccine. Data came from immunoSEQ multiplex PCR; TCRdb stores just in-frame clones and leaves some out. Found here are approximately 300,000 clones, 90% to 95% of them singletons; the top ten hold around 0.6%. Sample: peripheral blood, taken 28 days after the second AZD1222 dose. Receptors were obtained from an adult who received the AZD1222 COVID-19 vaccine. Each CDR3 is given with its conserved first and last residue. Fields, in order: J gene, clone size, D gene, V gene, CDR3 protein, CDR3 DNA. A D gene is named only where the DNA matches it firmly. Clone size is not always given. Where it is, it says once, few, many or a class for expanded clones.

J gene: TRBJ2-5; clone size: NA; D gene: NA; V gene: TRBV5-1; CDR3 protein: CASSSTSSLWETQYF; CDR3 DNA: TGCGCCAGCAGCTCCACTAGCTCCCTTTGGGAGACCCAGTACTTC
J gene: TRBJ1-1; clone size: NA; D gene: TRBD1; V gene: TRBV27; CDR3 protein: CASSARQGRTEAFF; CDR3 DNA: TGTGCCAGCAGTGCTCGACAGGGTAGGACTGAAGCTTTCTTT
J gene: TRBJ2-3; clone size: NA; D gene: NA; V gene: TRBV15; CDR3 protein: CATSRARIDSREKLYF; CDR3 DNA: TGTGCCACCAGCAGAGCCCGGATAGACTCCAGGGAGAAATTGTATTTT
J gene: TRBJ1-6; clone size: NA; D gene: NA; V gene: TRBV28; CDR3 protein: CASSLPAGSDSPLHF; CDR3 DNA: TGTGCCAGCAGTTTACCCGCGGGGTCGGATTCACCCCTCCACTTT
J gene: TRBJ1-1; clone size: NA; D gene: TRBD1; V gene: TRBV9; CDR3 protein: CASSSRPGTGAFF; CDR3 DNA: TGTGCCAGCAGCTCCCGTCCCGGGACAGGAGCTTTCTTT
J gene: TRBJ2-2; clone size: NA; D gene: NA; V gene: TRBV19; CDR3 protein: CASNPGLNTGELFF; CDR3 DNA: TGTGCCAGTAATCCGGGACTGAACACCGGGGAGCTGTTTTTT
J gene: TRBJ2-3; clone size: once; D gene: NA; V gene: TRBV5-1; CDR3 protein: CASSSDPSSTDTQYF; CDR3 DNA: TGCGCCAGCAGCTCCGATCCGTCTAGCACAGATACGCAGTATTTT
J gene: TRBJ2-5; clone size: NA; D gene: TRBD1; V gene: TRBV7-2; CDR3 protein: CASSPGQVETQYF; CDR3 DNA: TGTGCCAGCAGCCCGGGACAGGTAGAGACCCAGTACTTC
J gene: TRBJ2-1; clone size: NA; D gene: NA; V gene: TRBV27; CDR3 protein: CASSRRGGSNEQFF; CDR3 DNA: TGTGCCAGCAGCCGACGGGGAGGTAGCAATGAGCAGTTCTTC
J gene: TRBJ1-1; clone size: NA; D gene: TRBD1; V gene: TRBV28; CDR3 protein: CASSIGQGTEAFF; CDR3 DNA: TGTGCCAGCAGTATCGGACAGGGAACTGAAGCTTTCTTT
J gene: TRBJ2-5; clone size: NA; D gene: NA; V gene: TRBV3-1/TRBV3-2; CDR3 protein: CASSQPDWSETQYF; CDR3 DNA: TGTGCCAGCAGCCAACCGGACTGGTCGGAGACCCAGTACTTC
J gene: TRBJ2-1; clone size: NA; D gene: TRBD2; V gene: TRBV5-1; CDR3 protein: CASSLALAGGPDEQFF; CDR3 DNA: TGCGCCAGCAGCTTGGCACTAGCGGGAGGGCCTGATGAGCAGTTCTTC
J gene: TRBJ1-6; clone size: NA; D gene: NA; V gene: TRBV5-5; CDR3 protein: CASSLDRRHLKDSPLHF; CDR3 DNA: TGTGCCAGCAGCTTAGATCGTCGACACCTTAAGGATTCACCCCTCCACTTT
J gene: TRBJ2-1; clone size: NA; D gene: NA; V gene: TRBV4-1; CDR3 protein: CASSQRTRLSYNEQFF; CDR3 DNA: TGCGCCAGCAGCCAAAGAACAAGGCTATCCTACAATGAGCAGTTCTTC
J gene: TRBJ1-4; clone size: NA; D gene: NA; V gene: TRBV28; CDR3 protein: CASRRYGTAFLFF; CDR3 DNA: TGTGCCAGCAGACGTTACGGGACCGCTTTTCTGTTTTTT
J gene: TRBJ1-1; clone size: NA; D gene: NA; V gene: TRBV28; CDR3 protein: CASSSAGGQDTEAFF; CDR3 DNA: TGTGCCAGCAGTAGTGCGGGGGGGCAGGACACTGAAGCTTTCTTT
J gene: TRBJ2-5; clone size: NA; D gene: NA; V gene: TRBV7-2; CDR3 protein: CASSVGAGPRWETQYF; CDR3 DNA: TGTGCCAGCAGCGTAGGTGCAGGGCCTCGGTGGGAGACCCAGTACTTC
J gene: TRBJ2-1; clone size: NA; D gene: NA; V gene: TRBV5-1; CDR3 protein: CASSLASGNNEQFF; CDR3 DNA: TGCGCCAGCAGCTTGGCCAGCGGCAACAATGAGCAGTTCTTC
J gene: TRBJ1-6; clone size: few; D gene: NA; V gene: TRBV2; CDR3 protein: CASTGAVGNSPLHF; CDR3 DNA: TGTGCCAGTACTGGGGCTGTGGGGAATTCACCCCTCCACTTT
J gene: TRBJ1-1; clone size: few; D gene: NA; V gene: TRBV2; CDR3 protein: CASRAEMDTEAFF; CDR3 DNA: TGTGCCAGCAGGGCCGAGATGGACACTGAAGCTTTCTTT
J gene: TRBJ2-2; clone size: few; D gene: NA; V gene: TRBV25-1; CDR3 protein: CASSESPGTGELFF; CDR3 DNA: TGTGCCAGCAGTGAATCTCCCGGGACCGGGGAGCTGTTTTTT
J gene: TRBJ1-1; clone size: NA; D gene: TRBD1; V gene: TRBV18; CDR3 protein: CASSQSRGQNTEAFF; CDR3 DNA: TGTGCCAGCTCACAATCCAGGGGGCAGAACACTGAAGCTTTCTTT
J gene: TRBJ2-5; clone size: NA; D gene: NA; V gene: TRBV5-1; CDR3 protein: CASSPAGALRYF; CDR3 DNA: TGCGCCAGCAGCCCCGCAGGGGCCCTCCGGTACTTC
J gene: TRBJ2-7; clone size: NA; D gene: TRBD1; V gene: TRBV7-8; CDR3 protein: CASSPGQGKPYEQYF; CDR3 DNA: TGTGCCAGCAGCCCCGGACAGGGTAAGCCCTACGAGCAGTACTTC
J gene: TRBJ1-1; clone size: NA; D gene: TRBD1; V gene: TRBV6-5; CDR3 protein: CASRTLRDRGPEAFF; CDR3 DNA: TGTGCCAGCAGAACACTCCGGGACAGGGGGCCTGAAGCTTTCTTT
J gene: TRBJ1-6; clone size: NA; D gene: NA; V gene: TRBV5-1; CDR3 protein: CASSLDYLRDNSPLHF; CDR3 DNA: TGCGCCAGCAGCTTGGACTACTTAAGGGATAATTCACCCCTCCACTTT
J gene: TRBJ1-3; clone size: NA; D gene: NA; V gene: TRBV7-2; CDR3 protein: CASSLAGGGGNTIYF; CDR3 DNA: TGTGCCAGCAGCTTAGCGGGGGGAGGTGGAAACACCATATATTTT
J gene: TRBJ2-1; clone size: NA; D gene: NA; V gene: TRBV21-1; CDR3 protein: CASTQERGDEQFF; CDR3 DNA: TGTGCCAGCACGCAAGAACGAGGCGATGAGCAGTTCTTC
J gene: TRBJ2-1; clone size: NA; D gene: TRBD2; V gene: TRBV7-2; CDR3 protein: CASSQGLAVYNEQFF; CDR3 DNA: TGTGCCAGCAGCCAAGGGCTAGCGGTCTACAATGAGCAGTTCTTC
J gene: TRBJ2-7; clone size: NA; D gene: NA; V gene: TRBV19; CDR3 protein: CASSIIGFYEQYF; CDR3 DNA: TGTGCCAGTAGTATTATCGGATTCTACGAGCAGTACTTC
J gene: TRBJ1-5; clone size: NA; D gene: NA; V gene: TRBV15; CDR3 protein: CATSSFDQPQHF; CDR3 DNA: TGTGCCACCAGCTCCTTTGATCAGCCCCAGCATTTT
J gene: TRBJ1-1; clone size: NA; D gene: NA; V gene: TRBV6-2/TRBV6-3; CDR3 protein: CASSYREDTEAFF; CDR3 DNA: TGTGCCAGCAGTTATAGGGAGGACACTGAAGCTTTCTTT
J gene: TRBJ1-3; clone size: NA; D gene: NA; V gene: TRBV5-6; CDR3 protein: CASSFSVISGNTIYF; CDR3 DNA: TGTGCCAGCAGCTTCTCAGTGATCTCTGGAAACACCATATATTTT
J gene: TRBJ2-7; clone size: NA; D gene: NA; V gene: TRBV7-9; CDR3 protein: CASSITGTPPYEQYF; CDR3 DNA: TGTGCCAGCAGCATCACCGGGACCCCTCCATACGAGCAGTACTTC
J gene: TRBJ2-7; clone size: NA; D gene: TRBD1; V gene: TRBV4-1; CDR3 protein: CASSQDGTGLYEQYF; CDR3 DNA: TGCGCCAGCAGCCAAGATGGGACAGGGCTCTACGAGCAGTACTTC
J gene: TRBJ2-5; clone size: NA; D gene: NA; V gene: TRBV19; CDR3 protein: CASSINRQETQYF; CDR3 DNA: TGTGCCAGTAGTATCAACAGGCAAGAGACCCAGTACTTC
J gene: TRBJ1-2; clone size: NA; D gene: NA; V gene: TRBV5-4; CDR3 protein: CASSLFGTTNYGYTF; CDR3 DNA: TGTGCCAGCAGCTTGTTCGGGACAACGAACTATGGCTACACCTTC
J gene: TRBJ1-5; clone size: once; D gene: TRBD1; V gene: TRBV2; CDR3 protein: CASSEQGQGNQPQHF; CDR3 DNA: TGTGCCAGCAGTGAACAAGGACAGGGCAATCAGCCCCAGCATTTT
J gene: TRBJ2-3; clone size: NA; D gene: NA; V gene: TRBV2; CDR3 protein: CASSVRQGTDTQYF; CDR3 DNA: TGTGCCAGCAGCGTCCGACAGGGCACAGATACGCAGTATTTT
J gene: TRBJ2-7; clone size: once; D gene: NA; V gene: TRBV18; CDR3 protein: CASSDRDFLAYEQYF; CDR3 DNA: TGTGCCAGCTCAGACCGGGATTTCCTAGCCTACGAGCAGTACTTC
J gene: TRBJ2-1; clone size: NA; D gene: TRBD2; V gene: TRBV7-9; CDR3 protein: CASSLVGTSGGVSYNEQFF; CDR3 DNA: TGTGCCAGCAGCTTAGTAGGGACTAGCGGGGGGGTATCCTACAATGAGCAGTTCTTC
J gene: TRBJ2-7; clone size: few; D gene: TRBD2; V gene: TRBV5-6; CDR3 protein: CASSYSGSPPYEQYF; CDR3 DNA: TGTGCCAGCAGCTATAGCGGGAGCCCTCCCTACGAGCAGTACTTC
J gene: TRBJ2-7; clone size: once; D gene: NA; V gene: TRBV15; CDR3 protein: CATSARGYEQYF; CDR3 DNA: TGTGCCACCAGCGCACGAGGGTACGAGCAGTACTTC
J gene: TRBJ1-1; clone size: NA; D gene: NA; V gene: TRBV7-9; CDR3 protein: CASSQGTEAFF; CDR3 DNA: TGTGCCAGCAGCCAAGGCACTGAAGCTTTCTTT
J gene: TRBJ2-2; clone size: NA; D gene: NA; V gene: TRBV10-2; CDR3 protein: CASSESTQSTGELFF; CDR3 DNA: TGCGCCAGCAGTGAGTCGACTCAATCCACCGGGGAGCTGTTTTTT
J gene: TRBJ2-1; clone size: NA; D gene: NA; V gene: TRBV10-3; CDR3 protein: CAISEIADEQFF; CDR3 DNA: TGTGCCATCAGTGAGATAGCCGATGAGCAGTTCTTC
J gene: TRBJ1-4; clone size: NA; D gene: NA; V gene: TRBV14; CDR3 protein: CASSQEGEKLFF; CDR3 DNA: TGTGCCAGCAGCCAAGAAGGAGAAAAACTGTTTTTT
J gene: TRBJ1-2; clone size: NA; D gene: NA; V gene: TRBV5-5; CDR3 protein: CASSLPSVGGYGYTF; CDR3 DNA: TGTGCCAGCAGCTTGCCTTCAGTAGGTGGATATGGCTACACCTTC
J gene: TRBJ2-7; clone size: NA; D gene: NA; V gene: TRBV5-1; CDR3 protein: CASSRGPYEQYF; CDR3 DNA: TGCGCCAGCAGCCGGGGGCCCTACGAGCAGTACTTC
J gene: TRBJ1-4; clone size: once; D gene: NA; V gene: TRBV3-1/TRBV3-2; CDR3 protein: CASSHPDGTDYEKLFF; CDR3 DNA: TGTGCCAGCAGCCACCCCGATGGGACTGATTATGAAAAACTGTTTTTT
J gene: TRBJ1-1; clone size: NA; D gene: TRBD1; V gene: TRBV18; CDR3 protein: CASSPPLRDRGYAFF; CDR3 DNA: TGTGCCAGCTCACCACCGCTTCGGGACAGGGGTTATGCTTTCTTT
J gene: TRBJ1-3; clone size: once; D gene: TRBD1; V gene: TRBV18; CDR3 protein: CASSPRTGEGNTIYF; CDR3 DNA: TGTGCCAGCTCACCACGGACAGGGGAGGGAAACACCATATATTTT
J gene: TRBJ1-6; clone size: once; D gene: NA; V gene: TRBV28; CDR3 protein: CASSFGLSTLFSPLHF; CDR3 DNA: TGTGCCAGCAGCTTCGGGCTTTCCACATTATTTTCACCCCTCCACTTT
J gene: TRBJ1-2; clone size: NA; D gene: TRBD1; V gene: TRBV11-2; CDR3 protein: CASSSLGQGVSGYTF; CDR3 DNA: TGTGCCAGCAGCTCCCTAGGACAGGGAGTATCTGGCTACACCTTC
J gene: TRBJ1-1; clone size: NA; D gene: NA; V gene: TRBV4-1; CDR3 protein: CASSQGIGGTEAFF; CDR3 DNA: TGCGCCAGCAGCCAAGGTATAGGGGGCACTGAAGCTTTCTTT